Each of the 25 T cell receptor beta chains below was sequenced from the same sample in a study of synovial regulatory T cells in juvenile arthritis. Libraries were prepared by immunoSEQ multiplex PCR; TCRdb keeps only in-frame clonotypes and omits some of them. This table lists 9,600 or so clones. The specimen was Treg cells from blood. The subset denotes: remaining (HLA-DR-negative) circulating blood Treg cells. The receptors were gathered from a donor aged 2-30 years with juvenile idiopathic arthritis.

The rearrangement joins TRBV19 to TRBJ1-1. The germline CDR1 and CDR2 sequences are LNHDA and SQIVND (reference sequence). This CDR3 has 11 amino acids. The protein alone is recorded here. The CDR3 sequence: CASGMRTEAFF.

This chain links TRBV6-6 with TRBJ2-2; the D call from TCRdb, TRBD2, cannot be confirmed without DNA. The CDR3 runs 15 residues. No DNA is recorded. Looked up from germline, CDR1 is MNHNY and CDR2 is SVGAGI (reference sequence). Here the CDR3 reads CASSPIGGYTGELFF.

The rearrangement uses TRBV6-5 and TRBJ2-5; TCRdb gives TRBD2 as the D gene, but with no DNA this cannot be confirmed. This CDR3 region has 14 residues. Only the protein is available. CDR1 MNHEY and CDR2 SVGAGI come from the germline V gene. The CDR3 reads CASRVAGGGGTQYF.

The chain has TRBV7-9 and TRBJ1-1. Germline V lookup: CDR1 SEHNR, CDR2 FQNEAQ (reference sequence). The CDR3 spans 14 residues. Only the protein sequence is given. The CDR3 loop is CASSLSGGGTEAFF.

This chain links TRBV14 with TRBJ2-7; TCRdb proposes TRBD2, but this gene call is untestable without DNA. Germline assignment: CDR1 SGHDN and CDR2 FVKESK. The length of the CDR3 is 16 residues. Only the protein is on record. The CDR3 sequence is CASSLRTGTLKHEQYF.

The rearrangement joins TRBV11-2 to TRBJ1-1; TCRdb calls TRBD1, which cannot be checked without DNA. This CDR3 has 13 residues. The protein alone is recorded here. Germline CDR1 and CDR2: SGHAT and FQNNGV. The CDR3 reads CASSFGRVTEAFF.

The chain carries TRBV30 and TRBJ1-5; the TRBD1 assignment by TCRdb is unverifiable without DNA. Per germline, CDR1 GTSNPN and CDR2 SVGIG (reference sequence). The CDR3 is 15 amino acids. No coding sequence is recorded. The chain's CDR3 is CAWGASDRVYQPQHF.

The chain recombines TRBV29-1 with TRBJ2-5; the D call from TCRdb, TRBD2, cannot be confirmed without DNA. Germline CDR1 and CDR2: SQVTM and ANQGSEA. The CDR3 has 11 amino acids. There is no recorded DNA. The CDR3 is CSGKLWETQYF.

The chain links TRBV4-1 to TRBJ2-1. The CDR3 has 18 amino acids. Only the protein is on record. Germline lookup yields CDR1 MGHRA and CDR2 YSYEKL. This CDR3 reads CASSQRSRGRPSYNEQFF.

Frequency places this clone as medium-sized (0.01 to 0.1%). The chain joins TRBV5-6 to TRBJ1-3; TCRdb gives TRBD1 as the D gene, but with no DNA this cannot be confirmed. This CDR3 region has 11 residues. The record lacks a DNA sequence. The germline V gene encodes CDR1 SGHDT and CDR2 YYEEEE. CDR3 amino acids: CASSPRNTIYF. Together with reference TRBV5-6 and TRBJ1-3, the CDR3 gives the full variable domain: DAGVTQSPTHLIKTRGQQVTLRCSPKSGHDTVSWYQQALGQGPQFIFQYYEEEERQRGNFPDRFSGHQFPNYSSELNVNALLLGDSALYLCASSPRNTIYFGEGSWLTVV.

Considering frequency, this clone is medium-sized. The rearrangement links TRBV5-1 to TRBJ1-1; TCRdb's assignment of TRBD1 cannot be checked, as there is no DNA. The CDR3 runs 13 residues. The protein alone is recorded here. Germline V gene data show CDR1 as SGHRS and CDR2 as YFSETQ. CDR3 protein: CASRWTRNTEAFF.

The chain combines TRBV25-1 with TRBJ1-1. This CDR3 is built from 11 residues. No DNA accompanies this entry. Germline CDR1 reads MGHDK; CDR2 reads SYGVNS. CDR3 sequence: CASSGFTEAFF.

This chain links TRBV9 with TRBJ1-2; TCRdb proposes TRBD1, but this gene call is untestable without DNA. Germline assignment: CDR1 SGDLS and CDR2 YYNGEE. CDR3 length equals 14 residues. No DNA was logged. The CDR3 sequence is CASSVVEGAYGYTF.

The rearrangement links TRBV7-2 to TRBJ1-6; the TRBD1 assignment by TCRdb is unverifiable without DNA. Germline CDR1 and CDR2: SGHTA and FQGNSA. This CDR3 is 15 amino acids long. DNA is not on record. The CDR3 here is CASSGLLTGNSPLHF.

The J gene is TRBJ1-1, the V gene TRBV7-2; TCRdb's D gene call, TRBD1, goes unchecked for lack of DNA. This CDR3 contains 19 residues. The entry carries no DNA sequence. Germline V gene sequence: CDR1 SGHTA, CDR2 FQGNSA. The CDR3 reads CASSLKFGKGALRNTEAFF. The full variable domain, completed using reference TRBV7-2 and TRBJ1-1, is GAGVSQSPSNKVTEKGKDVELRCDPISGHTALYWYRQSLGQGLEFLIYFQGNSAPDKSGLPSDRFSAERTGGSVSTLTIQRTQQEDSAVYLCASSLKFGKGALRNTEAFFGQGTRLTVV.

The chain joins TRBV7-9 to TRBJ2-2; TCRdb designates TRBD2, a call that cannot be tested without DNA. The CDR3 totals 13 residues. No coding sequence is recorded. CDR1 SEHNR and CDR2 FQNEAQ come from the germline V gene (reference sequence). The CDR3: CASSYLAAGELFF.

The chain couples TRBV15 to TRBJ1-4. This CDR3 region has 13 residues. No DNA appears here. CDR1 and CDR2 from the germline V gene are LNHNV and YYDKDF (reference sequence). The CDR3 spells CATKAANNEKLFF. The variable domain in full, completed from reference TRBV15 and TRBJ1-4, reads DAMVIQNPRYQVTQFGKPVTLSCSQTLNHNVMYWYQQKSSQAPKLLFHYYDKDFNNEADTPDNFQSRRPNTSFCFLDIRSPGLGDTAMYLCATKAANNEKLFFGSGTQLSVL.

V is TRBV2 and J is TRBJ2-3; TCRdb picks TRBD2, but there is no DNA to check that call. Germline lookup yields CDR1 SNHLY and CDR2 FYNNEI. This CDR3 has 16 residues. The DNA sequence is not available. The CDR3 spells CASSDWTSGGSDTQYF.

The gene calls are TRBV29-1 and TRBJ2-3; the D gene TCRdb calls, TRBD2, cannot be checked with no DNA. Germline loops: CDR1 SQVTM, CDR2 ANQGSEA. This CDR3 has 12 amino acids. No DNA appears here. The CDR3 sequence: CSVATSTDTQYF.

The V and J genes are TRBV11-2 and TRBJ2-1; TCRdb names TRBD2, which stays unverified in the absence of DNA. The CDR3 sequence is 14 residues long. A DNA sequence was not provided. Germline loops: CDR1 SGHAT, CDR2 FQNNGV. CDR3 loop: CASSLSLLGGGRLF.

V and J are TRBV7-6 and TRBJ1-2. The CDR3 covers 17 residues. Only the protein sequence is given. Germline V gene sequence: CDR1 SGHVS, CDR2 FNYEAQ. CDR3 amino acids: CASSWRDGGGVNYGYTF.

The chain links TRBV6-6 to TRBJ2-1; TCRdb selects TRBD1, and the lack of DNA leaves this call unchecked. Germline CDR1 and CDR2: MNHNY and SVGAGI (reference sequence). The CDR3 covers 14 residues. Only the protein sequence is given. CDR3 protein: CASSTDSTYNEQFF.

This chain connects TRBV7-2 to TRBJ1-4; TCRdb's D gene call, TRBD1, goes unchecked for lack of DNA. The CDR3 totals 15 residues. The DNA sequence is not available. The germline CDR1 and CDR2 sequences are SGHTA and FQGNSA. CDR3 residues: CASSLRNRGDEKLFF.

This sequence joins TRBV5-1 and TRBJ2-1; TCRdb selects TRBD2, and the lack of DNA leaves this call unchecked. Germline V lookup: CDR1 SGHRS, CDR2 YFSETQ. The CDR3 covers 17 residues. No nucleotide data were recorded. CDR3 amino acids: CASSFTLAGALYNEQFF.

A remark on this clone: Without the conserved terminal phenylalanine or tryptophan, this CDR3 likely stems from a read error. J is TRBJ2-7 and V is TRBV6-5; TCRdb outputs TRBD2, but without DNA this stays unchecked. The V gene's germline CDR1 is MNHEY and CDR2 SVGAGI. The CDR3 runs 13 residues. No DNA is recorded. This CDR3 reads CASSKRGAGTSSI.